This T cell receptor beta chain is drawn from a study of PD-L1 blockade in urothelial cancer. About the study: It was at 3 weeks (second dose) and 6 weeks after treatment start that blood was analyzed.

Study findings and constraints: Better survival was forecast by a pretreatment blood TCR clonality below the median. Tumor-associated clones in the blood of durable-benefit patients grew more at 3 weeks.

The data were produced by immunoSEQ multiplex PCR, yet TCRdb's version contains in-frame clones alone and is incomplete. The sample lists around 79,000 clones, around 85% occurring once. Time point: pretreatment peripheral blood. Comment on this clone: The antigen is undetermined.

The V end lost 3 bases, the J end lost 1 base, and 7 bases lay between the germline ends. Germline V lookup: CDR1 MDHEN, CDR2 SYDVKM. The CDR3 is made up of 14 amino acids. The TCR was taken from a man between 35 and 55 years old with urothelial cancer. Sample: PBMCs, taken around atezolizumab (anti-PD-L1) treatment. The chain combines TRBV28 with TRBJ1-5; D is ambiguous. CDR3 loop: CASSFPGSNQPQHF. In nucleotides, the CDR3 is TGTGCCAGCAGTTTTCCGGGGAGCAATCAGCCCCAGCATTTT.